At least ten counts were recorded for the clone carrying this TCR beta chain. The antigen is undetermined. The source of the sample is a study of CD8 T cells in ankylosing spondylitis. Study-wide results and limits: Before this, some motif variants had been reported in reactive arthritis synovial fluid and blood. Reportedly, disease-linked clones are significantly enriched in ankylosing spondylitis patients' matched synovial fluid. Characteristic, it appeared, of ankylosing spondylitis blood was a TCR beta motif of eight highly homologous variants.

The germline gives CDR1 LNHNV, CDR2 YYDKDF (reference sequence). The V end lost 5 bases, the J end lost 4 bases, and 14 bases lay between the germline ends. This CDR3 has 14 amino acids. Preparation of TCR beta libraries was done by quantitative 5'-RACE with molecular barcodes. Each CDR3 protein is one row after TCRdb ran MiXCR on the 5' RACE reads. The table records around 330,000 distinct CDR3 sequences, more than 9% of them present only once. Material for sequencing was blood, either unsorted or a sorted T cell fraction (not recorded which). The clonotype was recovered from a female donor with ankylosing spondylitis or in good health (not recorded which). The chain joins TRBV15 to TRBJ1-2; unclear D gene. The CDR3: CATSGSSSFYGYTF. The CDR3, as DNA: TGTGCCACCAGCGGATCCAGCTCCTTCTATGGCTACACCTTC.